This note documents a single TCR beta chain sequence. Its antigen specificity is not known. Base qualities are not at hand, and no much larger clone is one base apart. Each clonotype received, on average, about 10x coverage in deep resolution sequencing performed on a MiSeq, where the target depth lay between 1 in 1 million and 1 in 200,000 T cells. TCR beta libraries were generated with the immunoSEQ hsTCRB Kit. Processing in the source paper ran as follows. ImmunoSEQ Data Assistant and ImmunoSEQ Analyzer were used for data analysis, and V, D and J genes were assigned according to IMGT definitions. Clonality, which ranges from 0 to 1, was calculated by subtracting the normalized Shannon entropy of productive rearrangement frequencies from one. Only overrepresented clonotypes making up at least 0.05% of the repertoire of each patient were included in the public clonotype analysis. Thirteen repertoires from age-matched healthy donors, obtained from immuneACCESS, served as clonality controls. The table comes from immuneACCESS by way of TCRdb, which keeps in-frame sequences with V and J called. Part of the clones is missing from these tables; in studies checked, under half for an unresolved V gene and the rest for unknown reasons. That table gives V, J and clone size, and the DNA gave D and trimming. This sample holds some 150,000 clones; 75% to 80% were observed only once. The ten biggest clones cover 4.5% to 6% of the sample.

The data derive from a study of cytotoxic CD8 clonotypes in ibrutinib-treated CLL (dated by TCRdb to 2020 to 2022). General notes on the study: The cohort had around twelve relapsed/refractory and roughly 14 treatment-naive patients; some 17 were IGHV unmutated. Longitudinal samples were obtainable from about 30% of the roughly 90 participants in the trial. The response samples were drawn at a median of roughly eleven months into treatment, with a range of about 6 to 40 months. Partial responses were observed in about 24 patients and complete responses in 2; after a median follow-up of 68 months, remission was maintained in around 14 patients and progression was observed in approximately 12. Patients were still on ibrutinib when every remission and progressive disease sample was collected. On average, each sample yielded around 250,000 productive templates and under 95,000 productive rearrangements. Cryopreserved peripheral blood mononuclear cells were collected at three points: before therapy, at response, and at either sustained remission or disease progression. Results and caveats for the whole study, not just this receptor: At baseline, clonality was higher than in age-matched healthy donors and showed a strong correlation with circulating CD8+ T-cell counts. At ibrutinib response clonality went up, during sustained remission it held steady, and at progression it dropped back toward baseline. Public clonotypes were found to be uncommon and were observed to contract or remain stable during treatment; the increase in clonality was shown to reflect expansion of private clonotypes at ibrutinib response. Sustained-remission and progressing patients did not have matched sampling times, and lymph node repertoires were not examined.

V loses 0 bases, J loses 2 bases, and the germline ends lie 14 bases apart. From the cysteine up to the phenylalanine, the CDR3 has a length of 16 residues. CDR3 DNA is the only sequence kept; it has 48 bases, read in frame from the first base. The germline V gene (reference sequence) sets CDR1 to SEHNR and CDR2 to FQNEAQ. The sample's time point, from its label and the paper: around 25 months on ibrutinib. Around 2 micrograms of genomic DNA were extracted from cryopreserved PBMCs for TCR beta library preparation. Longitudinal blood samples from CLL patients on ibrutinib monotherapy underwent high-throughput TCR beta sequencing. The patients were enrolled in a single-center, open-label phase 2 trial of ibrutinib monotherapy.

This TCR was recovered from a human donor with chronic lymphocytic leukemia. Sequences were derived from PBMCs, sampled after 24 months of ibrutinib treatment. In this chain, TRBV7-9 is recombined with TRBJ2-7; the D gene assignment is perhaps TRBD1 or TRBD2, with each matching 5 bases. CDR3 sequence: CASSLAVGTGAYEQYF. The nucleotide sequence reads TGTGCCAGCAGCTTAGCGGTTGGGACGGGCGCCTACGAGCAGTACTTC.